The entry below describes one T cell receptor beta chain. The antigen is not known. The source of the sample is a study of shared clonotypes between healthy human individuals. Looking at the study overall: In total, the donors were two women and three men aged 18 to 49. Each donor had three CD4 naive, three CD4 memory, two CD8 naive and one CD8 memory plate. General observations from the study: The sharing of roughly 5% of naive CD4 clonotypes was seen across a handful of donors.

Some clones are missing from TCRdb's copy, which holds only in-frame ones; the method was immunoSEQ multiplex PCR. The sample holds some 2,000,000 clones, approximately 94% seen once. It was CD45RO-negative cells, positively selected for CCR7, that made up naive CD8 cells, with terminally differentiated effector memory CD45RA+ cells excluded. Only Caucasian adults living in Nashville, Tennessee served as donors. The germline CDR1 and CDR2 sequences are SEHNR and FQNEAQ (reference sequence). V lost 5 bases and J lost 8, with 15 bases in between. CDR3 size: 13 residues. V is TRBV7-9 and J is TRBJ1-2, with D uncertain. The TCR comes from a man aged 18 to 29 in good health. Sequencing used naive CD8+ T cells sorted from blood. CDR3 region: CASSPPERTGYTF. Written as DNA, the CDR3 is TGTGCCAGCAGCCCCCCGGAGAGAACGGGCTACACCTTC.